The subject of this entry is one T cell receptor (beta chain). Data came from immunoSEQ multiplex PCR; TCRdb stores just in-frame clones and leaves some out. The sample lists some 9,200 clones, approximately 92% occurring once. The sample originates from a study of T cells after posttransplantation cyclophosphamide. Deletions cut 0 bases from V and 5 bases from J, with 11 bases between. The CDR3 covers 14 residues. CDR1 and CDR2 (germline): SGDLS, YYNGEE. The rearrangement joins TRBV9 to TRBJ2-5; D unresolved. This TCR was sampled from a woman aged 55-70 years in good health, CMV-negative, and a related stem cell transplant donor. Source material: memory CD4+ T cells sorted from PBMCs. The CDR3 coding sequence is TGTGCCAGCAGCGTAGAGCCGCTCGGGGAGACCCAGTACTTC. Translated: CASSVEPLGETQYF.